The TCR beta chain under discussion was sequenced for a study of blood T cell repertoires in COVID-19. Study at large: Both acute and convalescent COVID-19 samples were obtained from the United States, Italy and Spain. PBMCs, B-cell-depleted T cells, or T cells were the source of the cDNA or gDNA that made up the material.

The CDR3 runs 14 residues. Germline assignment: CDR1 MNHNS and CDR2 SASEGT. V lost 0 bases, J lost 1 base, and 6 bases lay in between. In the source study's methods: Reference gene primers were amplified, and this amplification served to estimate nucleated cell counts. Sequenced by immunoSEQ multiplex PCR; TCRdb stores in-frame clones only, minus some. V and J calls and clone size are copied from that table; D and trimming were computed from the DNA. The profile shows 150,000 to 200,000 clones, around 74% of them singletons. V is TRBV6-1 and J is TRBJ1-1; no reliable D call. The receptor was isolated from a woman older than 75 with acute or convalescent COVID-19. The material sequenced was peripheral blood. The CDR3 DNA follows: TGTGCCAGCAGTGAAGCGATCGGGAACACTGAAGCTTTCTTT. This sequence encodes CASSEAIGNTEAFF.